A single TCR beta chain is shown here with its context. Its antigen is still unknown. The data were taken from a study of Ad26.COV2.S vaccination and SARS-CoV-2 variants. The overall study: Intramuscular Ad26.COV2.S at 5x10^10 or 1x10^11 viral particles. Study-wide findings and caveats: Recipients of vaccine and of placebo showed similar breadth of their non-spike TCR repertoires. Substantial post-vaccination breadth of spike-specific CD8+ and CD4+ T cell responses was reported. Ad26.COV2.S recipients had broader spike-specific TCRs (P = 0.0014).

TCRdb keeps only in-frame clones here, not all; method: immunoSEQ multiplex PCR. The repertoire consists of around 300,000 clones, with about 89% occurring once and the leading ten covering 5%. The germline gives CDR1 LGHDT, CDR2 YNNKEL (reference sequence). V gave up 6 bases and J gave up 6 bases, with 14 bases separating them. CDR3 length: 14 residues. As to treatment: 15 to 20 received Ad26.COV2.S at low or high dose, single or two shots; 5 received placebo; per-sample allocation not given. Sampling took place 63 days after the first vaccine or placebo injection. Specimen: peripheral blood, collected in a trial of Ad26.COV2.S vaccine versus placebo. The sequence was obtained from a person aged 18-65 years who received the Ad26.COV2.S COVID-19 vaccine or a placebo. The rearrangement links TRBV3-1 (or the pseudogene TRBV3-2) to TRBJ1-4; a possible D gene is TRBD1 (6 bases). The CDR3 nucleotides are TGTGCCAGCAGGGCAGGGGCGGGAGATGAAAAACTGTTTTTT. Amino acid sequence: CASRAGAGDEKLFF.